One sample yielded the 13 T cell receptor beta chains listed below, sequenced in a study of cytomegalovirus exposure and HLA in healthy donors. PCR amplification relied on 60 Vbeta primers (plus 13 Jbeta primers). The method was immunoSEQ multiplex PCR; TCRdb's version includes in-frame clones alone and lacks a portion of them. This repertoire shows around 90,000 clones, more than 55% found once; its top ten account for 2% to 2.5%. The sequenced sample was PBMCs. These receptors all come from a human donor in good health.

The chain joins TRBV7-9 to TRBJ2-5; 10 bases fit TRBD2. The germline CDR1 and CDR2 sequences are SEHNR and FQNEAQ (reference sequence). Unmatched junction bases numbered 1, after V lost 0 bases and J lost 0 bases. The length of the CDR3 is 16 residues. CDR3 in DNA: TGTGCCAGCAGCTTAGCTAGCGGGGGGTACCAAGAGACCCAGTACTTC. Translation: CASSLASGGYQETQYF.

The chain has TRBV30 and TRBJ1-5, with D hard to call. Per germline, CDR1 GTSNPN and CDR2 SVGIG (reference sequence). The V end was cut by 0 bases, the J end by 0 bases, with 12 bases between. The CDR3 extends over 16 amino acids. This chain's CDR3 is CAWSVLGGHSNQPQHF. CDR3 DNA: TGTGCCTGGAGTGTACTAGGAGGCCATAGCAATCAGCCCCAGCATTTT. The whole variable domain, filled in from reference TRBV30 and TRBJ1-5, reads SQTIHQWPATLVQPVGSPLSLECTVEGTSNPNLYWYRQAAGRGLQLLFYSVGIGQISSEVPQNLSASRPQDRQFILSSKKLLLSDSGFYLCAWSVLGGHSNQPQHFGDGTRLSIL.

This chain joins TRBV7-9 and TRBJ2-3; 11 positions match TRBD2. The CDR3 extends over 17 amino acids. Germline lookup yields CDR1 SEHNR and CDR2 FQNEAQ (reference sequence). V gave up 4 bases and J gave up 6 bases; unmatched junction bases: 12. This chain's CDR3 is CASSSLGSGGAGDTQYF. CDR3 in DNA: TGTGCCAGCAGCTCCCTGGGTAGCGGGGGGGCCGGGGATACGCAGTATTTT.

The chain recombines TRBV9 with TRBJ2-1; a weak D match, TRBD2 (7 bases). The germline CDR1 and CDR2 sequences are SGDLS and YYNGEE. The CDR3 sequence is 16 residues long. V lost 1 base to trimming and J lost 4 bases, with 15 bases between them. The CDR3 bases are TGTGCCAGCAGCGTACGTCGGGGGGCAGGGTACAATGAGCAGTTCTTC. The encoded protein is CASSVRRGAGYNEQFF.

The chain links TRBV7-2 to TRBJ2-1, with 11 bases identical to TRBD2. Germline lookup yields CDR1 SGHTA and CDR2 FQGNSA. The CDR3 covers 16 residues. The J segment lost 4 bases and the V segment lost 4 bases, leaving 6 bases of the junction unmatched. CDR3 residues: CASSSKLAGEYNEQFF. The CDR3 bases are TGTGCCAGCAGCTCAAAACTAGCGGGGGAATACAATGAGCAGTTCTTC.

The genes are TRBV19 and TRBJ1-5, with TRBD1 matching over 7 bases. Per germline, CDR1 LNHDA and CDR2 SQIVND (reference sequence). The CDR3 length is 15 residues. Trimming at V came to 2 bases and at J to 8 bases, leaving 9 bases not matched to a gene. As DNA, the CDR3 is TGTGCCAGTAGTATAAATTCAGGGGGTAAGGAGCCCCAGCATTTT. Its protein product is CASSINSGGKEPQHF.

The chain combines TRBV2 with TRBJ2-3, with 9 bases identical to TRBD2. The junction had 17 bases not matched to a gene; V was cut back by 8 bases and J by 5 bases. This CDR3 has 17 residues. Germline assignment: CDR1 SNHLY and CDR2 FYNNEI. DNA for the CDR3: TGTGCCAGCGGGGGTCTAGCGGGGTCACATCAGGAAGATACGCAGTATTTT. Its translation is CASGGLAGSHQEDTQYF.

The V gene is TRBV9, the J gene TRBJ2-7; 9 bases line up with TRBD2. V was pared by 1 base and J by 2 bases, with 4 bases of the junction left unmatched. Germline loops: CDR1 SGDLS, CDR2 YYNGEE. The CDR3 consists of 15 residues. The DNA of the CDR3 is TGTGCCAGCAGCGTACTTGCGGGGGGGCCCTACGAGCAGTACTTC. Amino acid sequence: CASSVLAGGPYEQYF. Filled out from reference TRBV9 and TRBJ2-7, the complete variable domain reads DSGVTQTPKHLITATGQRVTLRCSPRSGDLSVYWYQQSLDQGLQFLIQYYNGEERAKGNILERFSAQQFPDLHSELNLSSLELGDSALYFCASSVLAGGPYEQYFGPGTRLTVT.

The chain's CDR3 is CAWSADRPYPYSPLHF. Written as DNA, the CDR3 is TGTGCCTGGAGCGCAGACAGACCCTACCCTTATTCACCCCTCCACTTT. This chain joins TRBV30 and TRBJ1-6; tentative D call: TRBD1 (5 bases). The CDR3 totals 16 residues. In germline, CDR1 is GTSNPN, CDR2 SVGIG (reference sequence). The V gene lost 3 bases and the J gene lost 8 bases, with 20 bases spanning the gap.

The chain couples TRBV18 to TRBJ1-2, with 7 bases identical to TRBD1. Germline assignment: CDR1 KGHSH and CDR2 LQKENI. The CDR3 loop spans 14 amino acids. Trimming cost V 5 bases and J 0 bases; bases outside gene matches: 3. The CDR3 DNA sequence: TGTGCCAGCTCATCAGGGACAGCTAACTATGGCTACACCTTC. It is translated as CASSSGTANYGYTF.

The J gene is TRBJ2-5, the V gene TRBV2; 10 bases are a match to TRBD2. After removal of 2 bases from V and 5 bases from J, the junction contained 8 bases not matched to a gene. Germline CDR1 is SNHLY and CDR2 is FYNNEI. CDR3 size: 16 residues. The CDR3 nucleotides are TGTGCCAGCAGTGAAACAGCGGGGGGGCTTCGGGAGACCCAGTACTTC. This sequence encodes CASSETAGGLRETQYF.

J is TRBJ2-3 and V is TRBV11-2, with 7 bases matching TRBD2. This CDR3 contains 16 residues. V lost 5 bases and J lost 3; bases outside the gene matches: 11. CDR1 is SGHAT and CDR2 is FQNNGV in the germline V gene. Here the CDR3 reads CASSPSIGRGTDTQYF. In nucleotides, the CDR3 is TGTGCCAGCAGCCCTTCGATTGGGCGGGGGACAGATACGCAGTATTTT.

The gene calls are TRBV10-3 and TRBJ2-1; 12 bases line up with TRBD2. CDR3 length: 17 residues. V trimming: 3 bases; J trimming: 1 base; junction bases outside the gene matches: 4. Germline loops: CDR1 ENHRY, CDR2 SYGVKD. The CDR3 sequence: CAISDPLAGGSYNEQFF. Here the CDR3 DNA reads TGTGCCATCAGTGACCCACTAGCGGGGGGATCCTACAATGAGCAGTTCTTC.